These 9 T cell receptor beta chains were all obtained from the same sample, sequenced in a study of sequential checkpoint blockade in melanoma. The assay was immunoSEQ multiplex PCR, and TCRdb's table has in-frame clones only and misses some. The sample has about 4,000 clones, less than 20% seen once. Regarding treatment: randomized to nivolumab then ipilimumab (arm A) or the reverse (arm B). The starting material was tumor tissue (inferred from file names), obtained from a patient given nivolumab and ipilimumab in sequence. Receptors were obtained from a human donor with melanoma.

This clone has at least ten counts. The chain couples TRBV6-8 to TRBJ2-4; the D is unclear. Trimming removed 6 bases at V and 0 bases at J, with 12 bases between. Germline assignment: CDR1 MNHGY and CDR2 SAAAGT. There are 15 residues in the CDR3. CDR3 loop: CASSPKLLAKNIQYF. CDR3 DNA sequence: TGTGCCAGCAGCCCTAAACTACTAGCCAAAAACATTCAGTACTTC.

The chain carries TRBV11-3 and TRBJ1-6; tentatively, D is TRBD1 (5 bases). V lost 5 bases to trimming and J lost 4 bases, with 21 bases between them. Germline loops: CDR1 SGHNT, CDR2 YENEEA. CDR3 length equals 18 residues. In DNA form, the CDR3 reads TGTGCCAGCAGCCAAGCCAATCGTGGGGGGATGTATAATTCACCCCTCCACTTT. This translates into CASSQANRGGMYNSPLHF.

This clone occurred a few times. This sequence joins TRBV11-3 and TRBJ2-3; 7 bases match TRBD2. V was pared by 5 bases and J by 3 bases, with 8 bases of the junction left unmatched. The CDR3 length is 15 residues. Germline loops: CDR1 SGHNT, CDR2 YENEEA. The CDR3 coding sequence is TGTGCCAGCAGCCTCCGGCGCGGGGGTACAGATACGCAGTATTTT. This translates into CASSLRRGGTDTQYF.

This clone was seen ten or more times. V gene TRBV11-3 combines with J gene TRBJ1-4; 9 bases line up with TRBD1. Germline V lookup: CDR1 SGHNT, CDR2 YENEEA. With V trimmed by 0 bases and J by 2 bases, 10 bases remained unmatched. The CDR3 length is 19 residues. The CDR3 reads CASSLEGTGGRVTNEKLFF. CDR3 DNA: TGTGCCAGCAGCTTAGAGGGAACAGGGGGCAGGGTGACTAATGAAAAACTGTTTTTT.

This clone is categorized as medium-sized (0.01 to 0.1%). CDR3 coding DNA: TGTGCCAGCAGCCTAATGAGTGCTAGCACAGATACGCAGTATTTT. Encoded protein: CASSLMSASTDTQYF. The rearrangement joins TRBV6-8 to TRBJ2-3, with D unresolved. Looked up from germline, CDR1 is MNHGY and CDR2 is SAAAGT. CDR3 length equals 15 residues. Trimming took off 6 bases at V and 0 bases at J, with 13 bases between the two ends.

This chain connects TRBV12-5 to TRBJ2-5; possibly TRBD1 or TRBD2 for D (5 bases each). This CDR3 is 16 amino acids long. Looked up from germline, CDR1 is LGHNT and CDR2 is FRNRAP. V was pared by 6 bases and J by 1 base, with 18 bases between. The CDR3 DNA is TGTGCTAGTGGCCCATCCCGGGGCGTAGGCCAAGAGACCCAGTACTTC. Amino acids: CASGPSRGVGQETQYF.

This clone ranks as medium-sized. A read error may account for a junction end that differs from germline. This chain uses TRBV6-8 with TRBJ1-1, with D possibly being TRBD1 (6 bases). CDR1 and CDR2 (germline): MNHGY, SAAAGT. The CDR3 covers 15 residues. CDR3 loop: CASSDSGEGGTEAFF. CDR3 bases: TGTGCCAGCAGTGACTCCGGAGAAGGGGGGACTGAAGCTTTCTTT.

This clone is judged medium-sized (0.01 to 0.1%). CDR3 in amino acids: CASTYATDTQYF. The CDR3 DNA reads TGTGCCAGCACCTACGCAACAGATACGCAGTATTTT. The J gene is TRBJ2-3, the V gene TRBV6-8, with D unclear. Trimming took off 7 bases at V and 3 bases at J, with 8 bases between the two ends. Per the germline V gene, CDR1 is MNHGY and CDR2 is SAAAGT. CDR3 length: 12 residues.

This clone was counted a few times. This rearrangement joins TRBV6-8 to TRBJ2-7; 8 bases are shared with TRBD1. V was clipped by 5 bases and J by 2 bases; unmatched bases: 5. The CDR3 is 14 amino acids. Germline CDR1 reads MNHGY; CDR2 reads SAAAGT. This CDR3 is CASSRRDRTYEQYF. CDR3 nucleotides: TGTGCCAGCAGTCGCCGGGACAGGACCTACGAGCAGTACTTC.